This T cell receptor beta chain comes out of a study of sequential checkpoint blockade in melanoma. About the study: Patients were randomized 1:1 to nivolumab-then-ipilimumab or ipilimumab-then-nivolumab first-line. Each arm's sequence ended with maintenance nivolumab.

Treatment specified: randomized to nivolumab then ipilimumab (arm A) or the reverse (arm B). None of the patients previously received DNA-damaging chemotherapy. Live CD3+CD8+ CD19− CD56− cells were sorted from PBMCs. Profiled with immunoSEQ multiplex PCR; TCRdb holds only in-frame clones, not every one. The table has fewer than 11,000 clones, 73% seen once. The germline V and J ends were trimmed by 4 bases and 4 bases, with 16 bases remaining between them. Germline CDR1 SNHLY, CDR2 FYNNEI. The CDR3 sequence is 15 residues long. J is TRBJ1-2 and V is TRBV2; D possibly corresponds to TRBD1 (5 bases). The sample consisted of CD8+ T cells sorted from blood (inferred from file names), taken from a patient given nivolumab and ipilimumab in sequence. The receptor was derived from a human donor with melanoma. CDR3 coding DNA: TGTGCCAGCAGTGCGTACTGGGGCCTTGGCTATGGCTACACCTTC. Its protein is CASSAYWGLGYGYTF.